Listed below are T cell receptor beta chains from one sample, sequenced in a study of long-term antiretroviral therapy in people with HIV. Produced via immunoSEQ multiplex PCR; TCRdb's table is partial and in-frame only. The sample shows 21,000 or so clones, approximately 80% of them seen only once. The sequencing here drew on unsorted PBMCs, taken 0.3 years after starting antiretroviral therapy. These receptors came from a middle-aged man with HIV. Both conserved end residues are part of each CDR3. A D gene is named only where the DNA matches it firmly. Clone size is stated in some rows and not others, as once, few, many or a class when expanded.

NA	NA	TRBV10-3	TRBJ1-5	TGTGCCATCGGGCAGTCAGAGAAGCCCCAGCATTTT	CAIGQSEKPQHF
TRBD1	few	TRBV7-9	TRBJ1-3	TGTGCCAGCAGCTCCGGGACAGGGGATGGAAACACCATATATTTT	CASSSGTGDGNTIYF
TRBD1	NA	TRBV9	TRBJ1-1	TGTGCCAGCAGCGCAGGGGGGGATTGGAACACTGAAGCTTTCTTT	CASSAGGDWNTEAFF
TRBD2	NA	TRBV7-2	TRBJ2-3	TGTGCCAGCAGCCCCCGAGGCCTAGCGGGGGGGTCCGCAGATACGCAGTATTTT	CASSPRGLAGGSADTQYF
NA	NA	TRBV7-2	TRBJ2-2	TGTGCCAGCAGCTTAGGTCAAACCGGGGAGCTGTTTTTT	CASSLGQTGELFF
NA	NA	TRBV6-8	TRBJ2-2	TGTGCCAGCAATGGGGAGGCCCTCGCGAACACCGGGGAGCTGTTTTTT	CASNGEALANTGELFF
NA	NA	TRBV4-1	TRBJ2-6	TGCGCCAGCAGCCAAAGGACAGTAGACTCTGGGGCCAACGTCCTGACTTTC	CASSQRTVDSGANVLTF
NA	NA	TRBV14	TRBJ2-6	TGTGCCAGCAGCCAAGAAAAGGGTAGCAGGGTCAGCGTCCTGACTTTC	CASSQEKGSRVSVLTF
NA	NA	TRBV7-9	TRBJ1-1	TGTGCCAGCAGCACCGTTGGGCCGCGGAGCACTGAAGCTTTCTTT	CASSTVGPRSTEAFF
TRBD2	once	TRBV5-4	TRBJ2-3	TGTGCCAGCAGCTTGGCGTCTAGCGGGATTTTCGCAGATACGCAGTATTTT	CASSLASSGIFADTQYF
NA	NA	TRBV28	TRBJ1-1	TGTGCCAGCAGTTCCCCCTTTTTCGGCAGGCCGAACACTGAAGCTTTCTTT	CASSSPFFGRPNTEAFF
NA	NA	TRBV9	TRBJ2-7	TGTGCCAGCAGCGCACGGGACAATACCTTTACCTACGAGCAGTACTTC	CASSARDNTFTYEQYF
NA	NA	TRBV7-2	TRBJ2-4	TGTGCCAGCAGTTTTGCTGGGGGCGCGTCCATTCAGTACTTC	CASSFAGGASIQYF
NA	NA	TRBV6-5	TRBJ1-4	TGTGCCAGCAGTCGGGCCCTTAATGAAAAACTGTTTTTT	CASSRALNEKLFF
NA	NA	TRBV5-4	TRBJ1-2	TGTGCCAGCAGCCTAGAGGGGGTAGGGGCTGGCTACACCTTC	CASSLEGVGAGYTF
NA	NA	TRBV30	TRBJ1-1	TGTGCCTGGAGTGTACAGGAGAACACTGAAGCTTTCTTT	CAWSVQENTEAFF
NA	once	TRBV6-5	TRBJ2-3	TGTGCCAGCAGTTACTCGGCAGACAGCACAGATACGCAGTATTTT	CASSYSADSTDTQYF
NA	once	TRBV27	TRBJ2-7	TGTGCCAGCAGTTCCCCCTCCCAGGCCTACGAGCAGTACTTC	CASSSPSQAYEQYF
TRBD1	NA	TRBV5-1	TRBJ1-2	TGCGCCAGCAGCACAGATTTTACAGGGGGCTATGGCTACACCTTC	CASSTDFTGGYGYTF
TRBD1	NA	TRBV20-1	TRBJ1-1	TGCAGTGCCCTAGGACAGGGCCAAACCCATTTT	CSALGQGQTHF
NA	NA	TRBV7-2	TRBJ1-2	TGTGCCAGCAGCTTTGGTGGACAGTACTATGGCTACACCTTC	CASSFGGQYYGYTF
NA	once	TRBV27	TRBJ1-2	TGTGCCAGCATGGACAGACACTATGGCTACACCTTC	CASMDRHYGYTF
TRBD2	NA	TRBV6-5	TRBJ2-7	TGTGCCAGCAGTTACTCGTTCCTAGCGGGAAGGTTCGAGCAGTACTTC	CASSYSFLAGRFEQYF
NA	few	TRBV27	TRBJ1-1	TGTGCCAGCACCACGGGGCCCGTCCCTGAAGCTTTCTTT	CASTTGPVPEAFF
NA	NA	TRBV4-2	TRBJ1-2	TGTGCCAGCACCTCTCCGGGACATCTTTATGGCTACACCTTC	CASTSPGHLYGYTF
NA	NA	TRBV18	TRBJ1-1	TGTGCCAGCTCACCACCAAGCAGGAGTCCTGAAGCTTTCTTT	CASSPPSRSPEAFF
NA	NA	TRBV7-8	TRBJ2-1	TGTGCCAGCAGCTCCCCGAGACAGGGCGCGAGCGGGAGACACAATGAGCAGTTCTTC	CASSSPRQGASGRHNEQFF